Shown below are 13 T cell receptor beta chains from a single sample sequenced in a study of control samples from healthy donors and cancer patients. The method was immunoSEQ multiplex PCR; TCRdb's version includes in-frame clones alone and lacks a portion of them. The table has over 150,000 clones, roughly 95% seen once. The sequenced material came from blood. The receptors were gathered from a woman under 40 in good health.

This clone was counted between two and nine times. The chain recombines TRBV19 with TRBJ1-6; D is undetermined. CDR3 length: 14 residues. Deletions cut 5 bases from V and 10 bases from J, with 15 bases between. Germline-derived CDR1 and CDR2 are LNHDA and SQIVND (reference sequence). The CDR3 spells CASSYLGQESPLHF. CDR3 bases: TGTGCCAGTAGTTACCTCGGCCAGGAATCACCCCTCCACTTT.

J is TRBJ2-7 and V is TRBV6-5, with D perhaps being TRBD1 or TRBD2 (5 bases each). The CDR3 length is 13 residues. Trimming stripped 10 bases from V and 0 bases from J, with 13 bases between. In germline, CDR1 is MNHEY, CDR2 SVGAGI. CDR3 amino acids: CATDRGASYEQYF. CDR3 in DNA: TGTGCCACCGACAGAGGGGCCTCCTACGAGCAGTACTTC.

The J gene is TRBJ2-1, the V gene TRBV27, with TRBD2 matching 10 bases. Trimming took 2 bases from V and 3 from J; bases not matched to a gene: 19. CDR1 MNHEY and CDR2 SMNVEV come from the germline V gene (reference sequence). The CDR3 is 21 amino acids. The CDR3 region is CASSLPVSGRPRTLLYNEQFF. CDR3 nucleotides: TGTGCCAGCAGTTTACCGGTTAGCGGGAGGCCTCGGACATTACTCTACAATGAGCAGTTCTTC.

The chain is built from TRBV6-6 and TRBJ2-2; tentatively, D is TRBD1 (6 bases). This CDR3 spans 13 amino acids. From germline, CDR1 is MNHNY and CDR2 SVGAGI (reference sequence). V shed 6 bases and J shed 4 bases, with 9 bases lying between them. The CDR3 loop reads CASSQGTTGELFF. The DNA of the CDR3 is TGTGCCAGCAGCCAGGGGACCACCGGGGAGCTGTTTTTT.

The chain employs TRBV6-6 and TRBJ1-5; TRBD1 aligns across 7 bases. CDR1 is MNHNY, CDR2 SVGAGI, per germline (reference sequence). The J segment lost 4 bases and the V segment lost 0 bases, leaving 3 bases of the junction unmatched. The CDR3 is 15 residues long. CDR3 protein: CASSYSDRINQPQHF. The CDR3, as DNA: TGTGCCAGCAGTTACTCGGACAGGATAAATCAGCCCCAGCATTTT.

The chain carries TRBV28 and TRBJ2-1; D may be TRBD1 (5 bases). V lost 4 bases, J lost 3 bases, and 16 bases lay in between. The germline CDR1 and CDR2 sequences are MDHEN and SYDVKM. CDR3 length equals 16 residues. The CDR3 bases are TGTGCCAGCAGTTCCCGTGGGGCGGAGAACTACAATGAGCAGTTCTTC. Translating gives CASSSRGAENYNEQFF.

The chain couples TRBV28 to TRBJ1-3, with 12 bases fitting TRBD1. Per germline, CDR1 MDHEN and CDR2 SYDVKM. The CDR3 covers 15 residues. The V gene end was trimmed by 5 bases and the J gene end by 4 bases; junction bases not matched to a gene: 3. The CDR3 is CASSPGTGGGNTIYF. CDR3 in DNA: TGTGCCAGCAGTCCCGGGACAGGGGGCGGAAACACCATATATTTT.

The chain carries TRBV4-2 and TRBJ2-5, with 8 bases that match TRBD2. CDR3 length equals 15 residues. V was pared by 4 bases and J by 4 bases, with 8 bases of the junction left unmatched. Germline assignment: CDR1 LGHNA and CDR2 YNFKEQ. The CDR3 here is CASSPRTSPRETQYF. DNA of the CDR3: TGTGCCAGCAGCCCGAGGACTAGCCCTCGAGAGACCCAGTACTTC.

CDR3 amino acids: CASKFTYTDTQYF. The CDR3 coding sequence is TGTGCCAGCAAGTTTACTTACACAGATACGCAGTATTTT. The chain has TRBV27 and TRBJ2-3; the D is unclear. The CDR3 totals 13 residues. V gave up 7 bases and J gave up 2 bases, with 10 bases separating them. Germline assignment: CDR1 MNHEY and CDR2 SMNVEV (reference sequence).

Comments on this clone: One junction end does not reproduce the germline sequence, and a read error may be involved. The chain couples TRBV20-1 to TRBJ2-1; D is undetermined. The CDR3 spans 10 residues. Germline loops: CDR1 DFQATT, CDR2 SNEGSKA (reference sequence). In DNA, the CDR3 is TGCAGTGCTAAGGATGTGGCCCAGGTCTTC. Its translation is CSAKDVAQVF.

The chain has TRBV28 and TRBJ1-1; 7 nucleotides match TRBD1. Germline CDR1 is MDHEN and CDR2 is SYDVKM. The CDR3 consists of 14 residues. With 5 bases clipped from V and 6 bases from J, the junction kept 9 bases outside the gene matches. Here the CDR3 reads CASSTLTGMAEAFF. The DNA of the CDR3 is TGTGCCAGCAGTACTTTGACAGGGATGGCTGAAGCTTTCTTT.

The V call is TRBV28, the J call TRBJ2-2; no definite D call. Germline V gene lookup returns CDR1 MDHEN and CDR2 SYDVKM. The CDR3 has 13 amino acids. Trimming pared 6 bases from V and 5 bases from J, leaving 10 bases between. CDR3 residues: CASRTSSTGELFF. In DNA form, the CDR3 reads TGTGCCAGCAGGACCTCGAGTACCGGGGAGCTGTTTTTT.

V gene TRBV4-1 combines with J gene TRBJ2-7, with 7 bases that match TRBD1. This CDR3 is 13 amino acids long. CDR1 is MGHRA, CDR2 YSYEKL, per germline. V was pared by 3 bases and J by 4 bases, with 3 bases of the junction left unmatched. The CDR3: CASSQTGRYEQYF. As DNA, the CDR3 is TGCGCCAGCAGCCAGACAGGGAGATACGAGCAGTACTTC.